Listed below are T cell receptor beta chains from one sample, sequenced in a study of beta chain features in type 1 diabetes. Some clones are missing from TCRdb's copy, which holds only in-frame ones; the method was immunoSEQ multiplex PCR. The repertoire holds hundreds of thousands of clones, with roughly a sixth as singletons. Sequenced: naive CD4+ T cells from blood. The receptors here all came from a woman aged 18-29 years in good health. Each CDR3 is given with its conserved first and last residue. The D gene is left open where the match is weak. Clone size is not always given. Where it is, it says once, few, many or a class for expanded clones.

cdr3_length: 16; clone_size: few; d_call: TRBD1; j_call: TRBJ2-3; v_call: TRBV6-5; cdr3_nt: TGTGCCAGCAGTTACCAGGGGGGACAGGGAATAGATACGCAGTATTTT; cdr3_aa: CASSYQGGQGIDTQYF
cdr3_length: 14; clone_size: -; d_call: -; j_call: TRBJ2-2; v_call: TRBV2; cdr3_nt: TGTGCCAGCAAAAGGCGAGGGAACACCGGGGAGCTGTTTTTT; cdr3_aa: CASKRRGNTGELFF
cdr3_length: 14; clone_size: -; d_call: -; j_call: TRBJ1-1; v_call: TRBV6-1; cdr3_nt: TGTGCCAGCAGTGTTCGGACAAGGAACACTGAAGCTTTCTTT; cdr3_aa: CASSVRTRNTEAFF
cdr3_length: 16; clone_size: -; d_call: -; j_call: TRBJ2-5; v_call: TRBV19; cdr3_nt: TGTGCCAGTAGTCCCAAAACCGGACATATCCAAGAGACCCAGTACTTC; cdr3_aa: CASSPKTGHIQETQYF
cdr3_length: 18; clone_size: -; d_call: -; j_call: TRBJ2-5; v_call: TRBV5-6; cdr3_nt: TGTGCCAGCAGCTTGGTTGGTAGAAGACCGTCCTACCAAGAGACCCAGTACTTC; cdr3_aa: CASSLVGRRPSYQETQYF
cdr3_length: 11; clone_size: -; d_call: -; j_call: TRBJ1-1; v_call: TRBV6-5; cdr3_nt: TGTGCCAGCAGGGAGACGGTTAAAGCTTTCTTT; cdr3_aa: CASRETVKAFF
cdr3_length: 15; clone_size: few; d_call: TRBD1; j_call: TRBJ2-5; v_call: TRBV29-1; cdr3_nt: TGCAGCGTTACGGGACAGGACACCTGGTCTAAGACCCAGTACTTC; cdr3_aa: CSVTGQDTWSKTQYF
cdr3_length: 14; clone_size: few; d_call: -; j_call: TRBJ2-3; v_call: TRBV5-4; cdr3_nt: TGTGCCAGCAGCTTTGGGCCTAGCTACGATACGCAGTATTTT; cdr3_aa: CASSFGPSYDTQYF
cdr3_length: 17; clone_size: -; d_call: TRBD2; j_call: TRBJ2-7; v_call: TRBV10-2; cdr3_nt: TGCGCCAGCAGCCTGACTAGCGACAGGTTTAACTCCTACGAGCAGTACTTC; cdr3_aa: CASSLTSDRFNSYEQYF
cdr3_length: 14; clone_size: few; d_call: -; j_call: TRBJ2-3; v_call: TRBV7-2; cdr3_nt: TGTGCCAGCAGCCCGGCCTCCGGCACAGATACGCAGTATTTT; cdr3_aa: CASSPASGTDTQYF
cdr3_length: 13; clone_size: few; d_call: -; j_call: TRBJ1-2; v_call: TRBV11-2; cdr3_nt: TGTGCCAGCAGCTCCGTAGGGGCGTTGGGCTACACCTTC; cdr3_aa: CASSSVGALGYTF
cdr3_length: 15; clone_size: few; d_call: TRBD1; j_call: TRBJ2-7; v_call: TRBV7-2; cdr3_nt: TGTGCCAGCAGCGGACGCAGGGGGCTAGCCTACGAGCAGTACTTC; cdr3_aa: CASSGRRGLAYEQYF
cdr3_length: 16; clone_size: few; d_call: TRBD1; j_call: TRBJ2-1; v_call: TRBV19; cdr3_nt: TGTGCCAGTAGGACCCGGGACAGGGGGTTGTACAATGAGCAGTTCTTC; cdr3_aa: CASRTRDRGLYNEQFF
cdr3_length: 12; clone_size: once; d_call: -; j_call: TRBJ2-3; v_call: TRBV10-3; cdr3_nt: TGTGCCGTAGGGACGACCGAAGATACGCAGTATTTT; cdr3_aa: CAVGTTEDTQYF
cdr3_length: 12; clone_size: -; d_call: -; j_call: TRBJ2-3; v_call: TRBV7-3; cdr3_nt: TGTGCCAGCAGCCAGTCAGGGGATACGCAGTATTTT; cdr3_aa: CASSQSGDTQYF
cdr3_length: 15; clone_size: -; d_call: -; j_call: TRBJ1-1; v_call: TRBV18; cdr3_nt: TGTGCCAGCTCACTAGGGGCGGGAGGGAACACTGAAGCTTTCTTT; cdr3_aa: CASSLGAGGNTEAFF
cdr3_length: 13; clone_size: few; d_call: TRBD1; j_call: TRBJ2-7; v_call: TRBV2; cdr3_nt: TGTGCCAGCTTGCAGGGGACAGCCTACGAGCAGTACTTC; cdr3_aa: CASLQGTAYEQYF
cdr3_length: 13; clone_size: few; d_call: -; j_call: TRBJ2-4; v_call: TRBV29-1; cdr3_nt: TGCAGCGTTGAAGCAGGCAGAAGGGGGATTCAGTACTTC; cdr3_aa: CSVEAGRRGIQYF
cdr3_length: 15; clone_size: few; d_call: -; j_call: TRBJ1-4; v_call: TRBV4-3; cdr3_nt: TGCGCCAGCAGCCAGGCGAGGGGATACAATGAAAAACTGTTTTTT; cdr3_aa: CASSQARGYNEKLFF
cdr3_length: 11; clone_size: few; d_call: -; j_call: TRBJ2-4; v_call: TRBV28; cdr3_nt: TGTGCCAGCAGTAACCGTCAGATGGAGAACTTC; cdr3_aa: CASSNRQMENF
cdr3_length: 12; clone_size: -; d_call: -; j_call: TRBJ2-7; v_call: TRBV11-2; cdr3_nt: TGTGCCAGCAGTTATAGCTCCTACGAGCAGTACTTC; cdr3_aa: CASSYSSYEQYF
cdr3_length: 14; clone_size: -; d_call: -; j_call: TRBJ2-7; v_call: TRBV7-2; cdr3_nt: TGTGCCAGCAGCCCCGGTAGGCTTTTCTACGAGCAGTACTTC; cdr3_aa: CASSPGRLFYEQYF
cdr3_length: 11; clone_size: few; d_call: -; j_call: TRBJ1-1; v_call: TRBV28; cdr3_nt: TGTGCCAGCAGTTTATACAGTGAAGCTTTCTTT; cdr3_aa: CASSLYSEAFF
cdr3_length: 12; clone_size: -; d_call: -; j_call: TRBJ1-1; v_call: TRBV6-5; cdr3_nt: TGTGCCAGCAGTTTCCGGATTACTGAAGCTTTCTTT; cdr3_aa: CASSFRITEAFF
cdr3_length: 13; clone_size: -; d_call: TRBD2; j_call: TRBJ2-1; v_call: TRBV7-9; cdr3_nt: TGTGCCAGCAGCTTGGGACTAGTTAATGAGCAGTTCTTC; cdr3_aa: CASSLGLVNEQFF
cdr3_length: 12; clone_size: few; d_call: -; j_call: TRBJ2-3; v_call: TRBV28; cdr3_nt: TGTGCCAGCAACTTAAACACAGATACGCAGTATTTT; cdr3_aa: CASNLNTDTQYF
cdr3_length: 14; clone_size: -; d_call: -; j_call: TRBJ2-7; v_call: TRBV5-1; cdr3_nt: TGCGCCAGCAGCACCCTAGACGGAGACTACGAGCAGTACTTC; cdr3_aa: CASSTLDGDYEQYF
cdr3_length: 14; clone_size: few; d_call: -; j_call: TRBJ1-4; v_call: TRBV4-2; cdr3_nt: TGTGCCAGCAGCCAAGATACCACTAATGAAAAACTGTTTTTT; cdr3_aa: CASSQDTTNEKLFF
cdr3_length: 15; clone_size: -; d_call: TRBD2; j_call: TRBJ2-1; v_call: TRBV5-1; cdr3_nt: TGCGCCAGCAGCTCGGCTAGCGGGAGCTACAATGAGCAGTTCTTC; cdr3_aa: CASSSASGSYNEQFF
cdr3_length: 14; clone_size: -; d_call: -; j_call: TRBJ1-5; v_call: TRBV19; cdr3_nt: TGTGCCAGCGTAGAGGCGTATAGCAATCAGCCCCAGCATTTT; cdr3_aa: CASVEAYSNQPQHF
cdr3_length: 19; clone_size: -; d_call: TRBD2; j_call: TRBJ2-7; v_call: TRBV4-3; cdr3_nt: TGCGCCAGCAGCCAAGATCCCGGACTAGCGGGAGTCTCCTCCTACGAGCAGTACTTC; cdr3_aa: CASSQDPGLAGVSSYEQYF
cdr3_length: 13; clone_size: few; d_call: -; j_call: TRBJ1-1; v_call: TRBV6-6; cdr3_nt: TGTGCCAGCATTGACAGGCAAAACACTGAAGCTTTCTTT; cdr3_aa: CASIDRQNTEAFF
cdr3_length: 16; clone_size: -; d_call: -; j_call: TRBJ2-3; v_call: TRBV28; cdr3_nt: TGTGCCAGCTTCCCCCTTTTCCTAGGGAGCACAGATACGCAGTATTTT; cdr3_aa: CASFPLFLGSTDTQYF
cdr3_length: 15; clone_size: few; d_call: -; j_call: TRBJ2-7; v_call: TRBV4-3; cdr3_nt: TGCGCCAGCAGCCAGGAGAGGCGGGGATGGTACGAGCAGTACTTC; cdr3_aa: CASSQERRGWYEQYF
cdr3_length: 14; clone_size: few; d_call: TRBD1; j_call: TRBJ1-1; v_call: TRBV27; cdr3_nt: TGTGCCAGCAGTTTATGGGGACAGGGGAATGAAGCTTTCTTT; cdr3_aa: CASSLWGQGNEAFF
cdr3_length: 15; clone_size: few; d_call: TRBD2; j_call: TRBJ2-7; v_call: TRBV4-3; cdr3_nt: TGCGCCAGCAGCCAAACAGCGGGAGGGCCTTACGAGCAGTACTTC; cdr3_aa: CASSQTAGGPYEQYF
cdr3_length: 15; clone_size: -; d_call: TRBD2; j_call: TRBJ2-1; v_call: TRBV7-2; cdr3_nt: TGTGCCAGCAGCTCCGGACTAGTTTTGGGGAATGAGCAGTTCTTC; cdr3_aa: CASSSGLVLGNEQFF
cdr3_length: 16; clone_size: -; d_call: -; j_call: TRBJ1-5; v_call: TRBV4-1; cdr3_nt: TGCGCCAGCAGCCAAGGAACAGGAGGGAGCAATCAGCCCCAGCATTTT; cdr3_aa: CASSQGTGGSNQPQHF
cdr3_length: 16; clone_size: -; d_call: -; j_call: TRBJ2-7; v_call: TRBV28; cdr3_nt: TGTGCCAGCAGTTTAATACAAAGCGGACCGTCCTACGAGCAGTACTTC; cdr3_aa: CASSLIQSGPSYEQYF
cdr3_length: 12; clone_size: few; d_call: -; j_call: TRBJ2-5; v_call: TRBV5-4; cdr3_nt: TGTGCCGTAAATGGGCGGCAAGAGACCCAGTACTTC; cdr3_aa: CAVNGRQETQYF
cdr3_length: 15; clone_size: -; d_call: TRBD1; j_call: TRBJ2-7; v_call: TRBV15; cdr3_nt: TGTGCCACCAGCATCCGGGACAGGGGGTCCTACGAGCAGTACTTC; cdr3_aa: CATSIRDRGSYEQYF
cdr3_length: 13; clone_size: -; d_call: TRBD1; j_call: TRBJ2-7; v_call: TRBV7-9; cdr3_nt: TGTGCCAGCAGTGACAGGGGATTCTACGAGCAGTACTTC; cdr3_aa: CASSDRGFYEQYF
cdr3_length: 16; clone_size: -; d_call: TRBD2; j_call: TRBJ2-3; v_call: TRBV5-1; cdr3_nt: TGCGCCAGCAGCTTGGCCGGACTAGCGGGAGTTGATACGCAGTATTTT; cdr3_aa: CASSLAGLAGVDTQYF
cdr3_length: 15; clone_size: few; d_call: -; j_call: TRBJ2-7; v_call: TRBV18; cdr3_nt: TGTGCCAGCTCACCACCGGCTAGCTCCGACTACGAGCAGTACTTC; cdr3_aa: CASSPPASSDYEQYF
cdr3_length: 13; clone_size: few; d_call: -; j_call: TRBJ2-3; v_call: TRBV10-3; cdr3_nt: TGTGCCATCAAATACGGACCGTACGATACGCAGTATTTT; cdr3_aa: CAIKYGPYDTQYF
cdr3_length: 14; clone_size: -; d_call: TRBD2; j_call: TRBJ2-7; v_call: TRBV6-5; cdr3_nt: TGTGCCAGCAGTTATTCAGCGGGAGCCTACGAGCAGTACTTC; cdr3_aa: CASSYSAGAYEQYF
cdr3_length: 14; clone_size: -; d_call: -; j_call: TRBJ1-2; v_call: TRBV6-1; cdr3_nt: TGTGCCAGCAGTGAAGTCTCAGGGAACTATGGCTACACCTTC; cdr3_aa: CASSEVSGNYGYTF
cdr3_length: 15; clone_size: -; d_call: -; j_call: TRBJ2-7; v_call: TRBV28; cdr3_nt: TGTGCCAGCAGTTCCCGGGGAGGGGGGTACTACGAGCAGTACTTC; cdr3_aa: CASSSRGGGYYEQYF
cdr3_length: 15; clone_size: -; d_call: TRBD1; j_call: TRBJ1-1; v_call: TRBV5-1; cdr3_nt: TGCGCCAGCAGCCTTACTTACAGGGGTGGGACTGAAGCTTTCTTT; cdr3_aa: CASSLTYRGGTEAFF